The next 23 T cell receptor beta chains were all read from a single sample in a study of cytomegalovirus exposure and HLA in healthy donors. Primers included in the PCR were 60 Vbeta and 13 Jbeta primers. TCRdb's copy holds only in-frame clones and misses some; the assay was immunoSEQ multiplex PCR. The sample lists around 180,000 clones, less than 85% occurring once. The sample comprised PBMCs. Receptors originate from a man in his forties in good health and CMV-seronegative.

The V gene is TRBV4-3, the J gene TRBJ2-2, with 12 bases identical to TRBD2. The germline V gene encodes CDR1 LGHNA and CDR2 YSLEER. J gave up 4 bases and V 0 bases, and 9 bases lay outside the gene matches. The CDR3 sequence is 19 residues long. The CDR3: CASSQDLAVLAGGTGELFF. As DNA, the CDR3 is TGCGCCAGCAGCCAAGATCTGGCCGTACTAGCGGGGGGCACCGGGGAGCTGTTTTTT.

The gene calls are TRBV27 and TRBJ1-3, with TRBD1 as a possible D gene (5 bases). CDR3 length: 18 amino acids. Between the trimmed V and J ends, which lost 6 bases and 1 base, there was a span of 22 bases. Germline CDR1 MNHEY, CDR2 SMNVEV (reference sequence). The CDR3 loop is CASSSGGGRWGSGNTIYF. In DNA form, the CDR3 reads TGTGCCAGCAGCTCCGGGGGGGGGAGGTGGGGGTCTGGAAACACCATATATTTT.

This clone was seen more than once but under ten times. The CDR3 DNA sequence: TGTGCCAGCAGTTATGGGCAGGGGGCCTACGAGCAGTACTTC. Translating gives CASSYGQGAYEQYF. The rearrangement links TRBV6-6 to TRBJ2-7, with 7 bases identical to TRBD1. V was pared by 3 bases and J by 2 bases, with 4 bases of the junction left unmatched. The CDR3 extends over 14 amino acids. The germline gives CDR1 MNHNY, CDR2 SVGAGI (reference sequence).

The gene calls are TRBV27 and TRBJ1-5; D is uncertain. V was clipped by 11 bases and J by 1 base, with 12 bases between them. From germline, CDR1 is MNHEY and CDR2 SMNVEV (reference sequence). The CDR3 is 13 amino acids. CDR3 protein: CAPEPVSNQPQHF. The CDR3 bases are TGTGCCCCCGAGCCGGTAAGCAATCAGCCCCAGCATTTT.

The CDR3 reads CASSPWLAGTEQFF. The CDR3 DNA is TGTGCCAGCAGCCCCTGGCTAGCTGGTACCGAGCAGTTCTTC. This chain links TRBV7-2 with TRBJ2-1, with a weak D call TRBD2 (5 bases). The CDR3 covers 14 residues. Germline CDR1 and CDR2: SGHTA and FQGNSA. With 5 bases removed from V and 10 bases from J, the gap between germline ends came to 18 bases. The full variable domain, in which reference TRBV7-2 and TRBJ2-1 provide the parts outside the CDR3, is GAGVSQSPSNKVTEKGKDVELRCDPISGHTALYWYRQSLGQGLEFLIYFQGNSAPDKSGLPSDRFSAERTGGSVSTLTIQRTQQEDSAVYLCASSPWLAGTEQFFGPGTRLTVL.

This clone was picked up one time. Compared with germline, one end of the junction differs, possibly owing to a read error. Different DNA sequences within this sample yield the same CDR3. The chain links TRBV12-5 to TRBJ1-4, with 9 bases lining up with TRBD1. CDR1 and CDR2 from the germline V gene are LGHNT and FRNRAP. This CDR3 is built from 16 residues. In nucleotides, the CDR3 is TGTGCTAGCGGTTTGGGGGGGACAGGGATAGATGAAAAACTGTTTTTT. Amino acids: CASGLGGTGIDEKLFF.

Concerning this clone itself: The sample contains more than one DNA sequence encoding this CDR3. V is TRBV18 and J is TRBJ1-2, with unresolved D. V was pared by 6 bases and J by 6 bases, with 11 bases between. The CDR3 extends over 12 amino acids. The germline CDR1 and CDR2 sequences are KGHSH and LQKENI. The CDR3: CASSPSGDGYTF. The CDR3 DNA follows: TGTGCCAGCTCGCCCTCCGGGGATGGCTACACCTTC.

This rearrangement joins TRBV2 to TRBJ2-7, with TRBD1 as a possible D gene (6 bases). Germline CDR1 reads SNHLY; CDR2 reads FYNNEI. The V gene lost 4 bases and the J gene lost 0 bases, with 13 bases spanning the gap. This CDR3 comprises 15 residues. In DNA form, the CDR3 reads TGTGCCAGCAGTGGTCGAGACAGGAGCTCCTACGAGCAGTACTTC. It translates to CASSGRDRSSYEQYF. The complete variable domain, with remaining parts taken from reference TRBV2 and TRBJ2-7, reads EPEVTQTPSHQVTQMGQEVILRCVPISNHLYFYWYRQILGQKVEFLVSFYNNEISEKSEIFDDQFSVERPDGSNFTLKIRSTKLEDSAMYFCASSGRDRSSYEQYFGPGTRLTVT.

The CDR3 protein is CASRPGQGVPNYGYTF. DNA for the CDR3: TGTGCCAGCAGGCCGGGACAGGGGGTACCTAACTATGGCTACACCTTC. The chain joins TRBV25-1 to TRBJ1-2, with 11 bases aligning to TRBD1. Germline V gene lookup returns CDR1 MGHDK and CDR2 SYGVNS. There are 16 residues in the CDR3. V lost 6 bases, J lost 0 bases, and 6 bases stayed unmatched.

This clone was seen more than once but under ten times. V and J are TRBV19 and TRBJ1-2, with 7 bases matching TRBD1. CDR1 and CDR2 (germline): LNHDA, SQIVND (reference sequence). The CDR3 contains 15 residues. J gave up 5 bases and V 6 bases, and 12 bases lay outside the gene matches. The CDR3 spells CASRSRDSEEYGYTF. CDR3 bases: TGTGCCAGTAGATCCCGGGACAGCGAAGAGTATGGCTACACCTTC.

The chain links TRBV5-1 to TRBJ1-2, with D tentatively TRBD1 (5 bases). Per germline, CDR1 SGHRS and CDR2 YFSETQ. The CDR3 loop spans 15 amino acids. V was clipped by 4 bases and J by 5 bases, with 18 bases between them. This CDR3 reads CASSGSENRLYGYTF. In nucleotides, the CDR3 is TGCGCCAGCAGCGGGTCCGAGAACAGGTTATATGGCTACACCTTC.

This clone was counted between two and nine times. The chain links TRBV4-3 to TRBJ2-7; 7 bases are shared with TRBD2. CDR3 size: 17 residues. V lost 2 bases and J lost 3; bases outside the gene matches: 13. Germline CDR1 LGHNA, CDR2 YSLEER. The CDR3 here is CASSQSVRGKLHYEQYF. Written as DNA, the CDR3 is TGCGCCAGCAGCCAATCAGTGCGGGGGAAATTACACTACGAGCAGTACTTC.

This clone was counted a few times. The V call is TRBV4-3, the J call TRBJ1-6; 7 bases match TRBD1. The CDR3 extends over 16 amino acids. V dropped 1 base and J dropped 6; count of bases not matched to a gene: 6. The germline V gene has CDR1 LGHNA and CDR2 YSLEER. The chain's CDR3 is CASSQGTDRPNSPLHF. The CDR3 bases are TGCGCCAGCAGCCAAGGGACGGACAGGCCTAATTCACCCCTCCACTTT.

The rearrangement links TRBV25-1 to TRBJ1-5, with D tentatively TRBD1 (5 bases). Trimming stripped 1 base from V and 12 bases from J, with 13 bases between. The CDR3 is 13 residues long. Germline CDR1 is MGHDK and CDR2 is SYGVNS. The DNA for the CDR3 is TGTGCCAGCAGTGAATCCGGGGGGAGAGACCAGCATTTT. The encoded protein is CASSESGGRDQHF. Supplemented by reference TRBV25-1 and TRBJ1-5, the full variable domain reads EADIYQTPRYLVIGTGKKITLECSQTMGHDKMYWYQQDPGMELHLIHYSYGVNSTEKGDLSSESTVSRIRTEHFPLTLESARPSHTSQYLCASSESGGRDQHFGDGTRLSIL.

The CDR3 sequence: CASSPGEQPQHF. The CDR3 DNA sequence: TGTGCCAGCTCACCCGGAGAACAGCCCCAGCATTTT. The chain combines TRBV18 with TRBJ1-5; D remains ambiguous. The CDR3 sequence is 12 residues long. With 3 bases removed from V and 7 bases from J, the gap between germline ends came to 7 bases. CDR1 and CDR2 from the germline V gene are KGHSH and LQKENI.

V and J are TRBV5-6 and TRBJ1-2, with 11 bases identical to TRBD1. CDR1 is SGHDT and CDR2 is YYEEEE in the germline V gene. V lost 4 bases and J lost 3; bases outside the gene matches: 5. This CDR3 spans 15 amino acids. CDR3 amino acids: CASSPGQGAHYGYTF. In nucleotides, the CDR3 is TGTGCCAGCAGCCCAGGACAGGGGGCGCACTATGGCTACACCTTC. The whole variable domain, filled in from reference TRBV5-6 and TRBJ1-2, reads DAGVTQSPTHLIKTRGQQVTLRCSPKSGHDTVSWYQQALGQGPQFIFQYYEEEERQRGNFPDRFSGHQFPNYSSELNVNALLLGDSALYLCASSPGQGAHYGYTFGSGTRLTVV.

On this clone: At one end, the junction sequence differs from germline, possibly due to a read error. This chain connects TRBV5-5 to TRBJ2-5; D not resolved. CDR1 is SGHKS and CDR2 is YYEKEE in the germline V gene (reference sequence). CDR3 size: 11 residues. The CDR3 sequence: CASIHQETQYF. CDR3 nucleotide sequence: TGTGCCAGCATCCACCAGGAGACCCAGTACTTC.

This rearrangement joins TRBV7-2 to TRBJ2-1; D gene uncertain. The CDR3 length is 12 residues. Germline V gene data show CDR1 as SGHTA and CDR2 as FQGNSA. The ends were cut back, 5 bases at V and 6 bases at J, with 8 bases in the middle. CDR3 DNA sequence: TGTGCCAGCAGCCCCCCGTCCAATGAGCAGTTCTTC. Its protein is CASSPPSNEQFF.

The chain recombines TRBV7-9 with TRBJ2-2; no reliable D call. V lost 3 bases, J lost 10 bases, and 9 bases lay in between. CDR3 length: 12 residues. Germline CDR1 SEHNR, CDR2 FQNEAQ (reference sequence). This CDR3 is CASSLGPVELFF. The DNA of the CDR3 is TGTGCCAGCAGCTTGGGCCCCGTGGAGCTGTTTTTT.

The chain links TRBV11-3 to TRBJ2-5; TRBD1 aligns across 9 bases. The CDR3 runs to 14 residues. V lost 6 bases, J lost 1 base, and 3 bases stayed unmatched. Germline CDR1 SGHNT, CDR2 YENEEA. The CDR3 loop is CASRLDRGQETQYF. The CDR3 nucleotides read TGTGCCAGCAGATTGGACAGGGGCCAAGAGACCCAGTACTTC.

The chain is built from TRBV7-9 and TRBJ1-1, with D possibly being TRBD1 (5 bases). The CDR3 spans 14 residues. The germline CDR1 and CDR2 sequences are SEHNR and FQNEAQ (reference sequence). The V gene lost 3 bases and the J gene lost 4 bases, with 12 bases spanning the gap. This chain's CDR3 is CASSFGGEGTEAFF. In nucleotides, the CDR3 is TGTGCCAGCAGCTTCGGGGGGGAGGGCACTGAAGCTTTCTTT.

V and J are TRBV19 and TRBJ1-1; D ambiguous. V lost 6 bases to trimming and J lost 5 bases, with 10 bases between them. The CDR3 consists of 12 residues. Germline V lookup: CDR1 LNHDA, CDR2 SQIVND (reference sequence). CDR3 bases: TGTGCCAGTAGCATGGGAGAGACTGAAGCTTTCTTT. Its protein is CASSMGETEAFF.

This rearrangement joins TRBV18 to TRBJ2-7; 7 bases are shared with TRBD1. J gave up 2 bases and V 3 bases, and 4 bases lay outside the gene matches. The CDR3 runs 14 residues. Germline CDR1 is KGHSH and CDR2 is LQKENI. CDR3 nucleotide sequence: TGTGCCAGCTCACCGGGGACAGAACCCTACGAGCAGTACTTC. Amino acids: CASSPGTEPYEQYF.